These 4 T cell receptor beta chains were sequenced from one sample in a study of response to subunit inactivated influenza vaccine. One entry per CDR3 protein, called by TCRdb with MiXCR from the RT-PCR reads. The sample lists 600,000 to 700,000 distinct CDR3 sequences, 12% to 15% occurring once. Sequencing used PBMCs from blood, obtained 14 to 15 days before vaccination. These receptors originate from a man aged 50-60 years who received an inactivated influenza vaccine.

The gene calls are TRBV18 and TRBJ2-1, with 11 bases aligning to TRBD2. V lost 0 bases and J lost 7; bases outside the gene matches: 11. Germline V gene data show CDR1 as KGHSH and CDR2 as LQKENI. There are 18 residues in the CDR3. CDR3: CASSPPVYSGRAGNEQFF. The CDR3 DNA is TGTGCCAGCTCACCACCCGTTTATAGCGGGAGGGCGGGAAATGAGCAGTTCTTC.

This clonotype was observed a few times. The genes are TRBV6-2 or TRBV6-3 and TRBJ2-7; TRBD1 agrees at 8 bases. The CDR3 spans 16 residues. The V gene end was trimmed by 0 bases and the J gene end by 0 bases; junction bases not matched to a gene: 4. CDR1 and CDR2 (germline): MNHEY, SVGEGT. Here the CDR3 reads CASSYSNRGNSYEQYF. DNA for the CDR3: TGTGCCAGCAGTTACTCCAACAGGGGGAACTCCTACGAGCAGTACTTC.

This clonotype was observed a handful of times. The chain uses TRBV10-3 and TRBJ2-7; TRBD2 aligns across 9 bases. CDR1 is ENHRY and CDR2 is SYGVKD in the germline V gene. The CDR3 spans 14 residues. V trimming: 6 bases; J trimming: 0 bases; junction bases outside the gene matches: 3. The CDR3: CAIRGLASSYEQYF. DNA of the CDR3: TGTGCCATCAGGGGACTAGCCAGCTCCTACGAGCAGTACTTC.

J is TRBJ2-7 and V is TRBV5-1; D not certain. Trimming took 4 bases from V and 1 from J, leaving 12 bases between them. The CDR3 loop spans 14 amino acids. Germline V gene sequence: CDR1 SGHRS, CDR2 YFSETQ. The DNA for the CDR3 is TGCGCCAGCAGCCCCAATTTGGCATCCTACGAGCAGTACTTC. Its protein product is CASSPNLASYEQYF.